This T cell receptor (beta chain) emerged from a study of cytomegalovirus exposure and HLA in healthy donors. Study-level points and caveats: There were 150 to 200 TCR beta chains listed as cytomegalovirus-associated. In vitro, three CMV-associated chains proved specific for CMV antigens. A later analysis linked a missense variant in DCLRE1C to the trimming of TCR beta V and J genes. Per a prior analysis, the majority of TCR beta V segments were productive roughly 90% or roughly 30% of the time.

This CDR3 region has 15 residues. V lost 0 bases and J lost 6, with 13 bases in between. Germline V gene lookup returns CDR1 WNHNN and CDR2 SYGVQD (reference sequence). The PCR ran on 60 Vbeta and 13 Jbeta primers. Using immunoSEQ multiplex PCR, the repertoire was profiled, and TCRdb retains in-frame clones only, with some absent. Here the sample spans 65,000 to 90,000 clones, just under 75% being singletons. Remarks on this clone: Its specificity is unknown.

The TCR sequence derives from a man aged 55 to 70 in good health and CMV-seronegative. The sample taken for sequencing was PBMCs. The chain combines TRBV10-1 with TRBJ2-3; D possibly corresponds to TRBD1 (7 bases). The CDR3: CASSESVQGRDTQYF. CDR3 bases: TGCGCCAGCAGTGAGTCTGTACAGGGGAGGGATACGCAGTATTTT.